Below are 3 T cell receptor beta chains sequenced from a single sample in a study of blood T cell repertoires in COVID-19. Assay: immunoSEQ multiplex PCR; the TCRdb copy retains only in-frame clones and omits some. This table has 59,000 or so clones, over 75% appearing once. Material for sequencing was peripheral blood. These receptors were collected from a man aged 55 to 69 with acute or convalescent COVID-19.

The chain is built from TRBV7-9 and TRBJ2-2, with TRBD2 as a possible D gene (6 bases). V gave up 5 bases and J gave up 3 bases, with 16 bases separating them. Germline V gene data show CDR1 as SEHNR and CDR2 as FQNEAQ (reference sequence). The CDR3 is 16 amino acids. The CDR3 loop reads CASSPAGGRHTGELFF. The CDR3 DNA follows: TGTGCCAGCAGCCCGGCCGGAGGGCGCCACACCGGGGAGCTGTTTTTT.

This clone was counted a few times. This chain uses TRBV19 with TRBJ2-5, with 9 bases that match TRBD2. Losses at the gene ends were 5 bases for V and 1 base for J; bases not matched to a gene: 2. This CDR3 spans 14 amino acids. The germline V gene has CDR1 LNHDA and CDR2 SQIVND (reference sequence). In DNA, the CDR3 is TGTGCCAGTAGTGGGGGACTAGCCCAAGAGACCCAGTACTTC. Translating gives CASSGGLAQETQYF.

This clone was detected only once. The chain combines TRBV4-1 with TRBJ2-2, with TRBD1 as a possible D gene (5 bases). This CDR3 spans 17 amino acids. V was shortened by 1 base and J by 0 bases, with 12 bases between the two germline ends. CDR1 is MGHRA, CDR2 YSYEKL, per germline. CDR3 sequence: CASSQAKGASNTGELFF. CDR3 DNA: TGCGCCAGCAGCCAAGCCAAAGGGGCCTCGAACACCGGGGAGCTGTTTTTT.